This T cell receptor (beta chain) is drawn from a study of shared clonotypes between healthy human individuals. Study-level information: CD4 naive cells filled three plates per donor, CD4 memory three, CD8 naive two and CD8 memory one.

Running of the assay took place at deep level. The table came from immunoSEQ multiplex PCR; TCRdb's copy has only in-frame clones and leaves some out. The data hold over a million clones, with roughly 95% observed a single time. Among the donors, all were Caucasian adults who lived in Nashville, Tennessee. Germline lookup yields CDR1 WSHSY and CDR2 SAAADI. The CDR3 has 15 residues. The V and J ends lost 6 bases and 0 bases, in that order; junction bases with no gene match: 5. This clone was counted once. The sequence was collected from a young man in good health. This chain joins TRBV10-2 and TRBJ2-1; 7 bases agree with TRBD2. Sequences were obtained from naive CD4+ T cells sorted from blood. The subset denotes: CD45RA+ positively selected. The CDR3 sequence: CASRGQRDSYNEQFF. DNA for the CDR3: TGCGCCAGCAGAGGGCAGCGGGACTCCTACAATGAGCAGTTCTTC.